This T cell receptor (beta chain) was captured by sequencing in a study of blood T cell repertoires in COVID-19. Across the study: Acute-phase and convalescent COVID-19 samples originated in the United States, Italy and Spain.

Some clones are missing from TCRdb's copy, which holds only in-frame ones; the method was immunoSEQ multiplex PCR. Of about 89,000 clones in the sample, roughly 80% are singletons; the top ten hold 40% to 60%. This clone is a singleton in its sample. The CDR3 is 13 residues long. The germline V and J ends were trimmed by 6 bases and 1 base, with 10 bases remaining between them. Sequenced sample: peripheral blood. The chain links TRBV12-3 or TRBV12-4 to TRBJ2-7; the D is unclear. This clonotype originated in a human donor in a cohort sampled during active COVID-19. The CDR3 DNA follows: TGTGCCAGCAGACGAACAGTTTCCTACGAGCAGTACTTC. The encoded protein is CASRRTVSYEQYF.